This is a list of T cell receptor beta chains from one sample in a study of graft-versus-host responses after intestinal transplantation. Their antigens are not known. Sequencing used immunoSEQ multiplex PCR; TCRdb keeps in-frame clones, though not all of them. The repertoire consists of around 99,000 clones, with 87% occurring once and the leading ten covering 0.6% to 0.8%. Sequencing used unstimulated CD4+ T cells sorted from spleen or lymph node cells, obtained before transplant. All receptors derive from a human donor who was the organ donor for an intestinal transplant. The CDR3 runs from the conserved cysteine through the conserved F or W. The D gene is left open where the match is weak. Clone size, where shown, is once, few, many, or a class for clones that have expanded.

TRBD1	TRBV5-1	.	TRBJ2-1	CASSTGDREGEQFF	TGCGCCAGCAGCACGGGGGACAGGGAGGGTGAGCAGTTCTTC
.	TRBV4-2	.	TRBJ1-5	CASSQFGRTDNQPQHF	TGTGCCAGCAGCCAATTTGGTAGGACAGACAATCAGCCCCAGCATTTT
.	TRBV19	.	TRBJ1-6	CASRGMSSYNSPLHF	TGTGCCAGTAGGGGGATGAGCTCCTATAATTCACCCCTCCACTTT
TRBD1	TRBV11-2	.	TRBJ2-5	CASSSSGTGGWETQYF	TGTGCCAGCAGCTCGTCCGGGACAGGGGGATGGGAGACCCAGTACTTC
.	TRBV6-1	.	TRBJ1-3	CASRGRDRGGNTIYF	TGTGCCAGCAGGGGCCGGGATCGCGGTGGAAACACCATATATTTT
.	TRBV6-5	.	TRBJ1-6	CASSYSERDSPLHF	TGTGCCAGCAGTTACTCGGAGAGAGATTCACCCCTCCACTTT
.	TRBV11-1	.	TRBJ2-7	CASSLAHGAEQYF	TGTGCCAGCAGCTTAGCGCACGGGGCCGAGCAGTACTTC
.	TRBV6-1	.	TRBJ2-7	CASSRQNSYEQYF	TGTGCCAGCAGTCGACAGAACTCCTACGAGCAGTACTTC
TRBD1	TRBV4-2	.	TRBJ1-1	CASSQDIRTGFFGGAFF	TGTGCCAGCAGCCAAGATATTAGGACAGGGTTCTTTGGTGGGGCTTTCTTT
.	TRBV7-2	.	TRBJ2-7	CASSLGGQMRGYEQYF	TGTGCCAGCAGCTTAGGTGGGCAGATGAGGGGCTACGAGCAGTACTTC
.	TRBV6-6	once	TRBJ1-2	CASSYRDKNYGYTF	TGTGCCAGCAGTTACCGGGACAAAAACTATGGCTACACCTTC
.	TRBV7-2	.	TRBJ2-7	CASSLIARTDYNEQYF	TGTGCCAGCAGCTTAATCGCCAGAACGGACTACAACGAGCAGTACTTC
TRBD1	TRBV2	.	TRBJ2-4	CASNPRQGKNIQYF	TGTGCCAGCAACCCGCGACAGGGTAAAAACATTCAGTACTTC
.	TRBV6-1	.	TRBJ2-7	CASSEWRVNHEQYF	TGTGCCAGCAGTGAATGGAGGGTTAACCACGAGCAGTACTTC
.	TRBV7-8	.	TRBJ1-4	CASSPGLTFEKLFF	TGTGCCAGCAGCCCCGGACTGACTTTTGAAAAACTGTTTTTT
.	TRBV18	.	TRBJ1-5	CASSPYGGKDQPQHF	TGTGCCAGCTCACCGTACGGCGGGAAGGATCAGCCCCAGCATTTT
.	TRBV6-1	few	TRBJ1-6	CASTPRRGIGSPLHF	TGTGCCAGCACCCCGAGGAGGGGAATCGGGTCACCCCTCCACTTT
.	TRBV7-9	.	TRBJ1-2	CASSLQPWEGGYGYTF	TGTGCCAGCAGCCTACAACCTTGGGAGGGGGGTTATGGCTACACCTTC
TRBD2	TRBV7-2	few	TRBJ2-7	CASSLVGGDEQYF	TGTGCCAGCAGCTTAGTGGGGGGGGACGAGCAGTACTTC
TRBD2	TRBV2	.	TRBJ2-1	CASSGTSGRVNEQFF	TGTGCCAGCAGTGGGACTAGCGGGAGAGTTAATGAGCAGTTCTTC
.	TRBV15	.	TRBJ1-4	CATSRPRGALFF	TGTGCCACCAGCAGGCCCAGGGGAGCGCTGTTTTTT
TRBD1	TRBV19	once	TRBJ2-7	CASSKQGANEQYF	TGTGCCAGTAGCAAACAGGGGGCCAACGAGCAGTACTTC
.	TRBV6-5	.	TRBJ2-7	CASSTYSGFIDEQYF	TGTGCCAGCAGCACCTACAGCGGATTCATCGACGAGCAGTACTTC
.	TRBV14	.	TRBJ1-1	CASSHGLLNTEAFF	TGTGCCAGCAGCCATGGACTGCTGAACACTGAAGCTTTCTTT
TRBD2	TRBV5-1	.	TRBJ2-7	CASSLASGTYEQYF	TGCGCCAGCAGCTTGGCTAGCGGAACCTACGAGCAGTACTTC
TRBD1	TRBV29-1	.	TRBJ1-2	CSVSPGQRNYGYTF	TGCAGCGTGTCACCGGGACAGAGGAACTATGGCTACACCTTC
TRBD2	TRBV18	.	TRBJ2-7	CASSPGSGRAGRGHEQYF	TGTGCCAGCTCACCCGGTAGCGGGAGGGCCGGCCGGGGACACGAGCAGTACTTC
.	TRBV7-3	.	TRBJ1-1	CASSPGRNTEAFF	TGTGCCAGCAGCCCGGGGCGAAACACTGAAGCTTTCTTT
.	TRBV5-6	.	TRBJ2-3	CASSLRGTDTQYF	TGTGCCAGCAGCTTGCGGGGCACAGATACGCAGTATTTT
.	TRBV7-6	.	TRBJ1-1	CASSLAGNTEAFF	TGTGCCAGCAGCTTAGCAGGGAACACTGAAGCTTTCTTT
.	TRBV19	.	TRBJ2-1	CASRAHRGYNEQFF	TGTGCCAGTAGAGCCCATCGGGGGTACAATGAGCAGTTCTTC
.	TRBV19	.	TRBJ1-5	CASSITGYQPQHF	TGTGCCAGTAGTATAACAGGGTACCAGCCCCAGCATTTT
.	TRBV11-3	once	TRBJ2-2	CATGTPYGTGELFF	TGTGCCACTGGTACACCCTATGGCACCGGGGAGCTGTTTTTT
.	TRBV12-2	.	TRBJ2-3	CASRLQPSNTDTQYF	TGTGCAAGTCGCTTACAGCCTAGTAACACAGATACGCAGTATTTT
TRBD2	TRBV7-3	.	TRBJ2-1	CASSLTGLAGGANEQFF	TGTGCCAGCAGCTTGACAGGACTAGCGGGAGGAGCCAATGAGCAGTTCTTC
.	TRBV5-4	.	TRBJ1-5	CASSFGGQGSLNQPQHF	TGTGCCAGCAGCTTTGGGGGGCAAGGCTCTCTCAATCAGCCCCAGCATTTT
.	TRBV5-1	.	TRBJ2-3	CASSLELGRTDTQYF	TGCGCCAGCAGCTTGGAACTGGGACGGACGGATACGCAGTATTTT
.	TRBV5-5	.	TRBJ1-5	CASSLTIQVNNQPQHF	TGTGCCAGCAGCTTGACGATCCAGGTAAATAATCAGCCCCAGCATTTT
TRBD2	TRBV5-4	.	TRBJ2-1	CASSWPLADQQFF	TGTGCCAGCAGCTGGCCCCTAGCGGACCAGCAGTTCTTC
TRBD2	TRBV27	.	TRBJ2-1	CASSPQLAGAYNEQFF	TGTGCCAGCAGTCCCCAACTAGCGGGGGCATACAATGAGCAGTTCTTC
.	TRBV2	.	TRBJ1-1	CASQRVDPGAFF	TGTGCCAGCCAGAGGGTGGACCCGGGAGCTTTCTTT
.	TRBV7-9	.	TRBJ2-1	CASSLTFGVEQFF	TGTGCCAGCAGCTTAACTTTCGGGGTTGAGCAGTTCTTC
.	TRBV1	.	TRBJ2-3	CTSSLFTDTQYF	TGCACCAGCAGCCTGTTCACAGATACGCAGTATTTT
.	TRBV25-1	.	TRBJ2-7	CASSEGGFRVKSYEQYF	TGTGCCAGCAGTGAAGGGGGTTTCAGGGTTAAGTCCTACGAGCAGTACTTC
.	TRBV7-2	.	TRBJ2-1	CASSFLTSYSYNEQFF	TGTGCCAGCAGCTTCTTAACTTCTTACTCCTACAATGAGCAGTTCTTC
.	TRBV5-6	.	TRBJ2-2	CASTPRGGANTGELFF	TGTGCCAGCACCCCCCGGGGCGGGGCAAACACCGGGGAGCTGTTTTTT
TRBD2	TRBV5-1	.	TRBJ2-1	CASSLGLAGSYNEQFF	TGCGCCAGCAGCTTGGGACTAGCGGGCTCCTACAATGAGCAGTTCTTC
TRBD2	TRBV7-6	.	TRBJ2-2	CASSSPRGVRGTGELFF	TGTGCCAGCAGCTCGCCCCGGGGGGTGAGGGGCACCGGGGAGCTGTTTTTT